These T cell receptor beta chains were read from a single sample in a study of prognosis after radiotherapy for stage I lung cancer. Using its own MiXCR run on the multiplex PCR reads, TCRdb lists one record per CDR3 protein. Of over 13,000 distinct CDR3 sequences listed, around 27% are singletons. Here the sequenced sample was PBMCs, taken before or after stereotactic body radiation therapy (not recorded which). The origin of the receptors is a donor over 45 with non-small cell lung cancer. CDR3s include the opening cysteine and the closing phenylalanine or tryptophan. The D gene is left open where the match is weak. Size tells how often a clone was seen (once, few, many) or the class of an expanded clone, and some rows leave it out.

d_call: NA
clone_size: medium-sized
j_call: TRBJ1-1
v_call: TRBV5-1
cdr3_aa: CASSLGAAKGLNTEAFF
cdr3_nt: TGCGCCAGCAGCTTGGGGGCAGCTAAAGGACTGAACACTGAAGCTTTCTTT

d_call: TRBD2
clone_size: medium-sized
j_call: TRBJ2-3
v_call: TRBV28
cdr3_aa: CASSEAAGGNTDTQYF
cdr3_nt: TGTGCCAGCAGTGAAGCAGCGGGAGGGAACACAGATACGCAGTATTTT

d_call: NA
clone_size: medium-sized
j_call: TRBJ1-6
v_call: TRBV6-1
cdr3_aa: CASSEGASGDSPLHF
cdr3_nt: TGTGCCAGCAGTGAGGGAGCCTCCGGGGATTCACCCCTCCACTTT

d_call: TRBD2
clone_size: many
j_call: TRBJ2-7
v_call: TRBV2
cdr3_aa: CASRLGLAAYEQYF
cdr3_nt: TGTGCCAGCAGATTGGGACTAGCAGCCTACGAGCAGTACTTC

d_call: NA
clone_size: many
j_call: TRBJ1-1
v_call: TRBV18
cdr3_aa: CASSLVGDTEAFF
cdr3_nt: TGTGCCAGCTCACTAGTGGGGGACACTGAAGCTTTCTTT

d_call: NA
clone_size: NA
j_call: TRBJ2-5
v_call: TRBV6-2/TRBV6-3
cdr3_aa: CASRPGVNQETQYF
cdr3_nt: TGTGCCAGCAGACCGGGAGTGAACCAAGAGACCCAGTACTTC

d_call: TRBD1
clone_size: many
j_call: TRBJ1-2
v_call: TRBV2
cdr3_aa: CASRDRVNYGYTF
cdr3_nt: TGTGCCAGCAGGGACAGGGTTAATTATGGCTACACCTTC

d_call: TRBD2
clone_size: many
j_call: TRBJ2-1
v_call: TRBV10-3
cdr3_aa: CAISDSGSSYNEQFF
cdr3_nt: TGTGCCATCAGTGATAGCGGGAGCTCCTACAATGAGCAGTTCTTC

d_call: NA
clone_size: medium-sized
j_call: TRBJ2-5
v_call: TRBV28
cdr3_aa: CASSLGETQYF
cdr3_nt: TGTGCCAGCAGTTTAGGAGAGACCCAGTACTTC

d_call: NA
clone_size: medium-sized
j_call: TRBJ1-6
v_call: TRBV5-1
cdr3_aa: CASSLGPHAAYNSPLHF
cdr3_nt: TGCGCCAGCAGCTTGGGGCCACATGCTGCCTATAATTCACCCCTCCACTTT

d_call: NA
clone_size: many
j_call: TRBJ2-6
v_call: TRBV2
cdr3_aa: CASSGGNSGANVLTF
cdr3_nt: TGTGCCAGCAGTGGCGGGAACTCTGGGGCCAACGTCCTGACTTTC

d_call: NA
clone_size: many
j_call: TRBJ1-5
v_call: TRBV12-3/TRBV12-4
cdr3_aa: CASSLGHNQPQHF
cdr3_nt: TGTGCCAGCAGTTTAGGTCACAATCAGCCCCAGCATTTT

d_call: TRBD1
clone_size: medium-sized
j_call: TRBJ2-3
v_call: TRBV7-8
cdr3_aa: CASSVDRGGTDTQYF
cdr3_nt: TGTGCCAGCAGCGTGGACAGGGGAGGCACAGATACGCAGTATTTT

d_call: TRBD1
clone_size: once
j_call: TRBJ1-5
v_call: TRBV20-1
cdr3_aa: CNVRDRLLSQPQHF
cdr3_nt: TGCAATGTCCGGGACAGACTGTTATCCCAGCCCCAGCATTTT

d_call: NA
clone_size: many
j_call: TRBJ1-4
v_call: TRBV6-1
cdr3_aa: CASSSWGGANEKLFF
cdr3_nt: TGTGCCAGCAGCTCGTGGGGGGGAGCTAATGAAAAACTGTTTTTT

d_call: NA
clone_size: medium-sized
j_call: TRBJ1-5
v_call: TRBV6-4
cdr3_aa: CASSLLLGPQHF
cdr3_nt: TGTGCCAGCAGTCTCCTTCTCGGGCCCCAGCATTTT

d_call: NA
clone_size: medium-sized
j_call: TRBJ1-5
v_call: TRBV2
cdr3_aa: CASSTQGFQPQHF
cdr3_nt: TGTGCCAGCAGTACACAGGGCTTTCAGCCCCAGCATTTT

d_call: TRBD1
clone_size: medium-sized
j_call: TRBJ2-7
v_call: TRBV30
cdr3_aa: CAWSATGDEQYF
cdr3_nt: TGTGCCTGGAGTGCGACAGGGGACGAGCAGTACTTC

d_call: NA
clone_size: many
j_call: TRBJ1-1
v_call: TRBV20-1
cdr3_aa: CSARDLEGSTEAFF
cdr3_nt: TGCAGTGCTAGAGATCTAGAGGGGAGCACTGAAGCTTTCTTT

d_call: TRBD2
clone_size: many
j_call: TRBJ2-7
v_call: TRBV14
cdr3_aa: CEYPGGTYEQYF
cdr3_nt: TGTGAATATCCGGGGGGGACCTACGAGCAGTACTTC

d_call: NA
clone_size: medium-sized
j_call: TRBJ2-3
v_call: TRBV12-3/TRBV12-4
cdr3_aa: CASSPYTDTQYF
cdr3_nt: TGTGCCAGCAGTCCGTACACAGATACGCAGTATTTT

d_call: NA
clone_size: NA
j_call: TRBJ2-5
v_call: TRBV19
cdr3_aa: CASSIVSVGEQPEETQYF
cdr3_nt: TGTGCCAGTAGTATAGTTAGCGTAGGGGAACAGCCAGAAGAGACCCAGTACTTC

d_call: NA
clone_size: many
j_call: TRBJ1-3
v_call: TRBV4-1
cdr3_aa: CASSQDRSGLLGSTIYF
cdr3_nt: TGCGCCAGCAGCCAAGATCGCTCAGGACTCTTGGGAAGCACCATATATTTT

d_call: NA
clone_size: many
j_call: TRBJ2-7
v_call: TRBV20-1
cdr3_aa: CSARRLISYEQYF
cdr3_nt: TGCAGTGCTAGACGCCTGATCTCCTACGAGCAGTACTTC

d_call: NA
clone_size: medium-sized
j_call: TRBJ2-1
v_call: TRBV27
cdr3_aa: CASSWGQGHNEQFF
cdr3_nt: TGTGCCAGCAGTTGGGGGCAGGGGCACAATGAGCAGTTCTTC

d_call: NA
clone_size: few
j_call: TRBJ2-7
v_call: TRBV30
cdr3_aa: CASHPLRSGEQYF
cdr3_nt: TGTGCCTCCCACCCGTTGCGCAGCGGGGAGCAGTACTTC